Listed below are T cell receptor beta chains from one sample, sequenced in a study of CD8+CD57+ T cells in acquired aplastic anemia. TCRdb reanalysed the reads using MiXCR and keeps one entry per CDR3 protein. The sample contains approximately 380,000 distinct CDR3 sequences, roughly 64% of which appear only once. The sample taken for sequencing was sorted CD4+, CD8+, or CD8+CD57+ T cells (not recorded which) from PBMCs. These TCRs come from a human donor in good health, serving as a control. CDR3s include the opening cysteine and the closing phenylalanine or tryptophan. A D gene is named only where the DNA matches it firmly. Only part of the rows carry a size: once, few, many, or a class if the clone is expanded.

D gene | J gene | V gene | CDR3 length | clone size | CDR3 DNA | CDR3 protein
TRBD1 | TRBJ1-2 | TRBV2 | 13 | many | TGTGCCAGTCGACAGGGGTCGGACTATGGCTACACCTTC | CASRQGSDYGYTF
NA | TRBJ2-1 | TRBV10-2 | 15 | NA | TGTGCCAGAAGTGCCGGGACAAACTCCTACAATGAGCAGTTCTTC | CARSAGTNSYNEQFF
NA | TRBJ1-5 | TRBV5-1 | 14 | NA | TGCGCCAGCAGCTTGTTTTTCGGGGGGATTACACAGCATTTT | CASSLFFGGITQHF
TRBD1 | TRBJ2-5 | TRBV5-1 | 15 | NA | TGCGCCAGCCGCTCGACAGGGGGGAACTATGAGACCCAGTACTTC | CASRSTGGNYETQYF
NA | TRBJ2-7 | TRBV9 | 14 | many | TGTGCCAGCAGCGTAGACGGGGGAACCTACGAGCAGTACTTC | CASSVDGGTYEQYF
NA | TRBJ2-7 | TRBV20-1 | 12 | NA | TGCAGTGCCGGGTCACCACCAGAGGGGGAGTACTTC | CSAGSPPEGEYF
NA | TRBJ1-2 | TRBV7-8 | 15 | many | TGTGCCAGCAGCCCTCAGGGACCGGGGCTTTATGGCTACACCTTC | CASSPQGPGLYGYTF
NA | TRBJ2-5 | TRBV24-1 | 11 | many | TGTGCCACCAGTGAAGGAGAGACCCAGTACTTC | CATSEGETQYF
NA | TRBJ2-7 | TRBV12-3/TRBV12-4 | 12 | once | TGTGCCAGCACCGTATCCACCTACGAGCAGTACTTC | CASTVSTYEQYF
NA | TRBJ2-3 | TRBV9 | 17 | many | TGTGCCAGCAGCGTAGAACTTGGGACAACTCTCGGGGATACGCAGTATTTT | CASSVELGTTLGDTQYF
NA | TRBJ1-5 | TRBV7-8 | 16 | many | TGTGCCAGCAGCATAAGAGGGGCGGGAAGCAATCAGCCCCAGCATTTT | CASSIRGAGSNQPQHF
NA | TRBJ1-3 | TRBV20-1 | 15 | NA | TGCAGTGCCAAGGATTTGCCTGGCTACAGAAACACCATATATTTT | CSAKDLPGYRNTIYF
TRBD2 | TRBJ2-5 | TRBV2 | 16 | NA | TGTGCCAGCAGTGAAAATAGTGCGGGGGGGCAAGAGACCCAGTACTTC | CASSENSAGGQETQYF
NA | TRBJ1-1 | TRBV25-1 | 15 | NA | TGTGCCAGCAGTGCGTGGGAACAGGCGAGCACTGAAGCTTTCTTT | CASSAWEQASTEAFF
NA | TRBJ2-1 | TRBV9 | 15 | NA | TGTGCCAGCAGCGTAGGGCGGAACTCCTACAATGAGCAGTTCTTC | CASSVGRNSYNEQFF
NA | TRBJ1-2 | TRBV7-2 | 10 | NA | TGTGCCAGCAGCCAAGGAGGGGACACCTTC | CASSQGGDTF
TRBD1 | TRBJ2-5 | TRBV7-2 | 14 | NA | TGTGCCAGCAGCGGAATGACAGGGTCATACGGGCAGTACTTC | CASSGMTGSYGQYF
NA | TRBJ2-7 | TRBV7-2 | 14 | many | TGTGCCAGCAGCGCGGGACTCCCCTCCTACGAGCAGTACTTC | CASSAGLPSYEQYF
NA | TRBJ1-5 | TRBV2 | 15 | many | TGTGCCAGCAGTGAAGCGCGCGGAAGCAATCAGCCCCAGCATTTT | CASSEARGSNQPQHF
NA | TRBJ2-2 | TRBV7-8 | 18 | many | TGTGCCAGCAGCCCGATTTATTTGACTCCCTCTAACACCGGGGAGCTGTTTTTT | CASSPIYLTPSNTGELFF
NA | TRBJ2-3 | TRBV12-3/TRBV12-4 | 16 | once | TGTGCCAGCAGTTTCGCGGGTAGCGGCCCCACAGATACGCAGTATTTT | CASSFAGSGPTDTQYF
NA | TRBJ2-7 | TRBV7-2 | 13 | many | TGTGCCAGCAGCTTAGAACAAGTCTACGAGCAGTACTTC | CASSLEQVYEQYF
TRBD2 | TRBJ2-2 | TRBV9 | 12 | NA | TGTGCCAGCAGCGGGACTAGCGGGGGGCTGTTTTTT | CASSGTSGGLFF
TRBD1 | TRBJ2-5 | TRBV12-3/TRBV12-4 | 13 | once | TGTGCCAGCATGCAGGACAGGGGAGAGACCCAGTACTTC | CASMQDRGETQYF
NA | TRBJ2-3 | TRBV5-1 | 14 | many | TGCGCCAGCAGCCTATATCGGTCCACAGATACGCAGTATTTT | CASSLYRSTDTQYF
TRBD1 | TRBJ2-1 | TRBV12-3/TRBV12-4 | 13 | many | TGTGCCAGCAGCCGGGACAGATTTGGTGAGCAGTTCTTC | CASSRDRFGEQFF
NA | TRBJ2-3 | TRBV5-1 | 15 | once | TGCGCCAGCAGCGAACAGGGTGGGCATGTCGGTGCGCAGTATTTT | CASSEQGGHVGAQYF
NA | TRBJ1-2 | TRBV10-3 | 11 | many | TGTGCCATCAGTGAGTCCCATGGCTACACCTTC | CAISESHGYTF
NA | TRBJ1-1 | TRBV5-5 | 15 | NA | TGTGCCAGCACAACGAGGGGGGACCCAGGCACTGAAGCTTTCTTT | CASTTRGDPGTEAFF
TRBD2 | TRBJ2-7 | TRBV20-1 | 15 | few | TGCAGTGCTAGGCCCATAGCGGGGGAAAGGGGCCAGCAGTACTTC | CSARPIAGERGQQYF
NA | TRBJ2-1 | TRBV5-8 | 14 | NA | TGTGCCAGCGGTTCCGGGACTCGGAATGTGGAGCAGTTCTTC | CASGSGTRNVEQFF
NA | TRBJ1-6 | TRBV5-1 | 13 | NA | TGCGCCAGCAGCGGAAGGACAGAGTCCCCCCTCCACTTT | CASSGRTESPLHF
NA | TRBJ2-2 | TRBV20-1 | 14 | NA | TGCAGTGCTCGAATGGGGACCGCGCAAGGGGAGCTGTTTTTT | CSARMGTAQGELFF
TRBD2 | TRBJ2-1 | TRBV5-1 | 14 | NA | TGCGCCAGCAGCTTTGGGAGGGGCAGGGATGAGCAGTTCTTC | CASSFGRGRDEQFF